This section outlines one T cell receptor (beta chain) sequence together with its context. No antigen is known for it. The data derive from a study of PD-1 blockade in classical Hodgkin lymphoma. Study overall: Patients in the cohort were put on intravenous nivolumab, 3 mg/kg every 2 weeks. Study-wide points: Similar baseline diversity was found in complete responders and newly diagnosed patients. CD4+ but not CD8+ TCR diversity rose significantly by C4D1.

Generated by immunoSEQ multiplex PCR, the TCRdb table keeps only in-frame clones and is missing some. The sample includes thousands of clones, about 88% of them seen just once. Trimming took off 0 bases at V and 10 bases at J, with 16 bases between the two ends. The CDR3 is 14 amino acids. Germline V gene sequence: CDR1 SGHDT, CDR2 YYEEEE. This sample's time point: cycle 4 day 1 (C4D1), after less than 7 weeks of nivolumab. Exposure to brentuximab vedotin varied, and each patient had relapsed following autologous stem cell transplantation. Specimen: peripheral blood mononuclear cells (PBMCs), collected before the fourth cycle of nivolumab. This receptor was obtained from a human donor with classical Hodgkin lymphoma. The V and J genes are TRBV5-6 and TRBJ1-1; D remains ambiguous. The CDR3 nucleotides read TGTGCCAGCAGCTTGGCGGGTAGGGAAGTTCGAGCTTTCTTT. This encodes CASSLAGREVRAFF.